Included here is one T cell receptor beta chain sequence, with context. Its matching antigen is unknown. This specimen belongs to a study of radiation and T cells in renal cell carcinoma. Study information: Nephrectomy followed 15 Gy stereotactic body radiation by 4 weeks.

The CDR3 has 14 residues. The germline CDR1 and CDR2 sequences are KGHSH and LQKENI. V lost 2 bases, J lost 3 bases, and 11 bases lay in between. Clones were sequenced by immunoSEQ multiplex PCR, and TCRdb holds only the in-frame ones, with some missing. The sample records about 140,000 clones, roughly 85% being singletons. The study's findings and limits: In blood, top tumor clones expanded by 2 weeks, shrinking by 4.

Time point meaning: baseline pretreatment blood. The treatment was: 15 Gy SBRT to primary tumor, nephrectomy 4 weeks later. This receptor was taken from a woman between 50 and 59 years old with renal cell carcinoma. The chain combines TRBV18 with TRBJ2-7, with D possibly being TRBD1 (6 bases). The material sequenced was blood, taken from a patient whose treatment included radiotherapy and nephrectomy. This CDR3 reads CASSPGQTLYEQYF. In DNA, the CDR3 is TGTGCCAGCTCACCAGGACAGACCCTCTACGAGCAGTACTTC.